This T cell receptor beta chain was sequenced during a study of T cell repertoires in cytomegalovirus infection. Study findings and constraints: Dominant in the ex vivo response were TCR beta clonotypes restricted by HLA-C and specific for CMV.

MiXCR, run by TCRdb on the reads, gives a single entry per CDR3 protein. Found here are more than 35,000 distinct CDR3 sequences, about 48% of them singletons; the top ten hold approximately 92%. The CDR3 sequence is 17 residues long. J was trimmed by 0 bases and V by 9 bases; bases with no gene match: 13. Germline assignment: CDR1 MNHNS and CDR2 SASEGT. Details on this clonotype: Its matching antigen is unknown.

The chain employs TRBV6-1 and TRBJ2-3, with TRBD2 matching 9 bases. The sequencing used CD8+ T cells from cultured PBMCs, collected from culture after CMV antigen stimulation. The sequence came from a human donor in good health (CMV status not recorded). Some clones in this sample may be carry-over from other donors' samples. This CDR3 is CASLAGAGFLSTDTQYF. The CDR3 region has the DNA TGTGCCAGTTTAGCGGGAGCGGGATTTCTTAGCACAGATACGCAGTATTTT.